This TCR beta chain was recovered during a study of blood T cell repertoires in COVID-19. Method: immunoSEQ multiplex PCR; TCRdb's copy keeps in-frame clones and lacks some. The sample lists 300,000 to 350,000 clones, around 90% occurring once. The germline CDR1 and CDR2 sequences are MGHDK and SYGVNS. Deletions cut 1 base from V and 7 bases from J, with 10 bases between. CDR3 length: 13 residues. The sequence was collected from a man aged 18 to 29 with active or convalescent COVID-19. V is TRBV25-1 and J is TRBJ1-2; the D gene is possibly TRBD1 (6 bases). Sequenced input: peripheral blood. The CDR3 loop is CASSEFRGAGYTF. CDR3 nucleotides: TGTGCCAGCAGTGAATTCAGGGGAGCTGGCTACACCTTC.